These 6 T cell receptor beta chains were sequenced from one sample in a study of blood T cell repertoires in COVID-19. TCRdb keeps only in-frame clones here, not all; method: immunoSEQ multiplex PCR. The sample has fewer than 250,000 clones, around four fifths seen once. Material for sequencing was PBMCs or T cells enriched from blood (not recorded which). The receptors stem from a woman in her 40s who had been exposed to COVID-19.

V and J are TRBV7-9 and TRBJ2-2, with 7 bases lining up with TRBD2. The CDR3 has 14 residues. The trim removed 7 bases at V and 4 bases at J, leaving 6 bases unmatched. The germline CDR1 and CDR2 sequences are SEHNR and FQNEAQ (reference sequence). CDR3 nucleotides: TGTGCCAGCAAATTAACGGGAGGCACCGGGGAGCTGTTTTTT. This sequence encodes CASKLTGGTGELFF.

The V gene is TRBV12-3 or TRBV12-4, the J gene TRBJ2-2, with unresolved D. The CDR3 runs to 12 residues. V was trimmed by 4 bases and J by 6 bases, leaving 6 bases between them. CDR3 loop: CASSSNPGELFF. The CDR3 DNA follows: TGTGCCAGCAGTTCCAATCCCGGGGAGCTGTTTTTT.

This chain connects TRBV2 to TRBJ1-5; TRBD1 aligns across 12 bases. The CDR3 is made up of 17 amino acids. The V gene's germline CDR1 is SNHLY and CDR2 FYNNEI. After removal of 6 bases from V and 3 bases from J, the junction contained 9 bases not matched to a gene. The CDR3 spells CASSAGTGGADNQPQHF. DNA of the CDR3: TGTGCCAGCAGCGCCGGGACAGGGGGCGCGGACAATCAGCCCCAGCATTTT.

The rearrangement links TRBV3-1 (or the pseudogene TRBV3-2) to TRBJ2-5, with 8 bases lining up with TRBD2. Trimming at V came to 0 bases and at J to 1 base, leaving 13 bases not matched to a gene. Germline values: CDR1 LGHDT, CDR2 YNNKEL (reference sequence). The CDR3 is made up of 19 amino acids. CDR3 in amino acids: CASSQDRGASGPLQETQYF. CDR3 bases: TGTGCCAGCAGCCAAGATCGCGGGGCTAGCGGGCCCCTCCAAGAGACCCAGTACTTC.

The chain carries TRBV5-6 and TRBJ1-1; 9 positions agree with TRBD1. Trimming at V came to 4 bases and at J to 4 bases, leaving 8 bases not matched to a gene. Germline-derived CDR1 and CDR2 are SGHDT and YYEEEE. The CDR3 loop spans 15 amino acids. The CDR3 DNA sequence: TGTGCCAGCAGCGGGACAGGGAGAGGTTTCACTGAAGCTTTCTTT. It specifies CASSGTGRGFTEAFF. Using reference TRBV5-6 and TRBJ1-1 for the parts outside the CDR3, the full variable domain is DAGVTQSPTHLIKTRGQQVTLRCSPKSGHDTVSWYQQALGQGPQFIFQYYEEEERQRGNFPDRFSGHQFPNYSSELNVNALLLGDSALYLCASSGTGRGFTEAFFGQGTRLTVV.

The chain uses TRBV5-1 and TRBJ1-4, with TRBD1 matching over 7 bases. CDR1 is SGHRS, CDR2 YFSETQ, per germline. CDR3 length: 15 residues. Trimming took 0 bases from V and 6 from J; bases not matched to a gene: 5. In DNA form, the CDR3 reads TGCGCCAGCAGCTTGGGCGCAACAGGGGATGAAAAACTGTTTTTT. It yields the protein CASSLGATGDEKLFF.